Sequencing of this TCR beta chain was carried out in a study of T cell repertoires in cytomegalovirus infection. Study information: Peptides in the study included HLA-C-restricted and HLA-B-restricted CMV epitopes. CMV infection and matching HLA type were both indicated by public TCR beta signatures. Study-wide results and caveats: Cumulative public TCR beta family frequency identified carriers of CMV plus the relevant HLA. In two of eight donors, the top clonotype was HLA-C-restricted CMV-specific.

TCRdb redid the calling of the reads with MiXCR, one entry per CDR3 protein. The data contain 370,000 or so distinct CDR3 sequences, approximately 30% of them singletons. Germline CDR1 is DFQATT and CDR2 is SNEGSKA (reference sequence). V shed 5 bases and J shed 5 bases, with 16 bases lying between them. This CDR3 contains 13 residues. As regards this clonotype: Its cognate antigen is unknown.

The sample in question was cultured PBMCs, obtained from culture after CMV antigen stimulation. The gene calls are TRBV20-1 and TRBJ2-7, with D perhaps matching TRBD1 (5 bases). This TCR came from a human donor in good health (CMV status not recorded). Some clones in this sample may be carry-over from other donors' samples. CDR3 DNA sequence: TGCAGTGCTCTGGGCCCGTCAGGGCACGAGCAGTACGTC. Translated: CSALGPSGHEQYV.